Listed here are 14 T cell receptor beta chains from one sample, sequenced in a study of identical twins. TCRdb passed the 5' RACE reads through MiXCR, listing each CDR3 protein once. The sample has about 160,000 distinct CDR3 sequences, around 3.6% seen once. The sample taken for sequencing was memory T cells sorted from blood. The receptors were gathered from a young man in good health.

This clonotype was observed at least ten times. The V call is TRBV4-1, the J call TRBJ2-1; 9 nucleotides agree with TRBD1. The CDR3 loop spans 16 amino acids. V dropped 1 base and J dropped 7; count of bases not matched to a gene: 8. Germline loops: CDR1 MGHRA, CDR2 YSYEKL. CDR3 loop: CASSQGDRVLENEQFF. The CDR3 DNA follows: TGCGCCAGCAGCCAAGGGGACAGGGTGCTGGAGAATGAGCAGTTCTTC.

This clonotype was counted many times. CDR3 bases: TGTGCCAGCAGCATCAGGGGCTCGGGGTCTGGGGCCAACGTCCTGACTTTC. It translates to CASSIRGSGSGANVLTF. V and J are TRBV2 and TRBJ2-6, with TRBD1 as a possible D gene (6 bases). The germline V gene encodes CDR1 SNHLY and CDR2 FYNNEI. V lost 6 bases and J lost 1, with 16 bases in between. CDR3 length equals 17 residues.

The chain uses TRBV6-2 or TRBV6-3 and TRBJ1-5; D gene uncertain. The CDR3 has 17 amino acids. The V and J ends lost 0 bases and 2 bases respectively, with 14 bases between them. CDR1 and CDR2 from the germline V gene are MNHEY and SVGEGT. CDR3 in amino acids: CASSYSSSKMGNQPQHF. In DNA form, the CDR3 reads TGTGCCAGCAGTTACTCGAGTAGTAAGATGGGCAATCAGCCCCAGCATTTT.

This chain links TRBV7-3 with TRBJ2-1; D might be TRBD1 (5 bases). Germline values: CDR1 SGHTA, CDR2 FQGTGA. The CDR3 has 16 amino acids. The V gene lost 0 bases and the J gene lost 2 bases, with 11 bases spanning the gap. CDR3 in amino acids: CASSLTLPGPYNEQFF. CDR3 nucleotide sequence: TGTGCCAGCAGCTTAACGCTCCCAGGGCCCTACAATGAGCAGTTCTTC.

This clonotype was detected ten times or more. The CDR3 sequence: CASSLGFARGLRSSYEQYF. The CDR3 DNA sequence: TGTGCCAGCAGCTTAGGATTCGCCAGGGGGCTTAGAAGCTCCTACGAGCAGTACTTC. The chain recombines TRBV7-8 with TRBJ2-7; 8 bases map to TRBD1. V was clipped by 1 base and J by 0 bases; unmatched bases: 14. The CDR3 totals 19 residues. Per germline, CDR1 SGHVS and CDR2 FQNEAQ. Supplemented by reference TRBV7-8 and TRBJ2-7, the full variable domain reads GAGVSQSPRYKVAKRGQDVALRCDPISGHVSLFWYQQALGQGPEFLTYFQNEAQLDKSGLPSDRFFAERPEGSVSTLKIQRTQQEDSAVYLCASSLGFARGLRSSYEQYFGPGTRLTVT.

This clonotype has at least ten counts. The chain has TRBV20-1 and TRBJ2-1; D call uncertain. The CDR3 contains 15 residues. V lost 6 bases, J lost 0 bases, and 15 bases lay in between. Looked up from germline, CDR1 is DFQATT and CDR2 is SNEGSKA (reference sequence). CDR3: CSAPRLGSSYNEQFF. DNA for the CDR3: TGCAGTGCGCCTCGTCTAGGCAGCTCCTACAATGAGCAGTTCTTC.

There are many counts of this clonotype. This chain links TRBV2 with TRBJ1-5; TRBD1 matches 7 bases. The CDR3 runs 17 residues. CDR1 and CDR2 (germline): SNHLY, FYNNEI. The V and J ends lost 9 bases and 0 bases, in that order; junction bases with no gene match: 14. CDR3 region: CASHGTVDSYSNQPQHF. The CDR3 DNA reads TGTGCCAGTCATGGGACAGTCGATTCTTATAGCAATCAGCCCCAGCATTTT.

Concerning this clonotype itself: This clone may be a read error of a much larger clone one base away. This chain connects TRBV12-3 or TRBV12-4 to TRBJ2-3; D remains unclear. V lost 7 bases and J lost 1, with 15 bases in between. This CDR3 region has 15 residues. CDR3 region: CASKLSGTGTDTQYF. DNA of the CDR3: TGTGCCAGCAAGTTATCAGGAACCGGCACAGATACGCAGTATTTT.

This clonotype was counted many times. The chain links TRBV20-1 to TRBJ2-3; possible D gene TRBD1, 6 bases. CDR1 DFQATT and CDR2 SNEGSKA come from the germline V gene (reference sequence). V shed 7 bases and J shed 2 bases, with 19 bases lying between them. This CDR3 contains 15 residues. CDR3 residues: CSGPRQEWITDTQYF. CDR3 nucleotides: TGCAGTGGACCCCGACAGGAGTGGATCACAGATACGCAGTATTTT.

This clonotype was detected many times. The V gene is TRBV3-1, the J gene TRBJ2-3, with D tentatively TRBD1 (6 bases). The CDR3 is 12 residues long. The germline V gene encodes CDR1 LGHDT and CDR2 YNNKEL (reference sequence). The V gene lost 2 bases and the J gene lost 12 bases, with 12 bases spanning the gap. CDR3 DNA: TGTGCCAGCAGCCAAAAGTCTGGGGGCCAGTATTTT. Translated, it gives CASSQKSGGQYF.

This clonotype has a count of ten or more. V is TRBV20-1 and J is TRBJ2-1; D possibly uses TRBD1 or TRBD2 (5 bases each). Per the germline V gene, CDR1 is DFQATT and CDR2 is SNEGSKA (reference sequence). Trimming removed 6 bases at V and 5 bases at J, with 17 bases between. CDR3 length equals 14 residues. CDR3 sequence: CSARPRGGHNEQFF. CDR3 nucleotides: TGCAGTGCCAGACCGAGGGGCGGACACAATGAGCAGTTCTTC.

This clonotype was counted many times. Since no conserved phenylalanine or tryptophan closes the CDR3, a read error is the likely cause. The limits of the CDR3 on the DNA are not certain, so only TCRdb's listed CDR3 is given. This chain joins TRBV21-1 and TRBJ2-7. TRBV21-1 is a known pseudogene. The CDR3 extends over 12 residues, inclusive of both ends. CDR3 residues: CASSNSASWEPG.

The chain combines TRBV10-2 with TRBJ2-6, with 7 bases fitting TRBD1. This CDR3 has 17 amino acids. Losses at the gene ends were 6 bases for V and 0 bases for J; bases not matched to a gene: 8. CDR1 and CDR2 from the germline V gene are WSHSY and SAAADI. This chain's CDR3 is CASRNRGPSSGANVLTF. Here the CDR3 DNA reads TGCGCCAGCAGAAACAGGGGCCCTAGCTCTGGGGCCAACGTCCTGACTTTC.

This clonotype has a handful of counts. This chain uses TRBV29-1 with TRBJ2-2; D remains ambiguous. The V and J ends lost 4 bases and 5 bases respectively, with 17 bases between them. Germline V gene data show CDR1 as SQVTM and CDR2 as ANQGSEA. This CDR3 contains 15 residues. For the CDR3, the DNA is TGCAGCGTTGGGCCCTCCGGGTCCCAGACCGGGGAGCTGTTTTTT. Translating gives CSVGPSGSQTGELFF.